The 32 T cell receptor beta chains reported below all come from one sample, sequenced in a study of identical twins. TCRdb recomputed calls from the 5' RACE reads with MiXCR, one row per CDR3 protein. The profile covers about 490,000 distinct CDR3 sequences, with roughly 15% appearing a single time and more than 0.4% taken by the ten largest. The sample was also reused in another study, on yellow fever vaccine responses in identical twins.

Sequenced material: CD4+ T cells sorted from blood. Source of these receptors: a woman under 30 in good health.

The chain links TRBV12-3 or TRBV12-4 to TRBJ2-2; perhaps TRBD1 as D (5 bases). The length of the CDR3 is 15 residues. The V end lost 1 base, the J end lost 3 bases, and 9 bases lay between the germline ends. The CDR3 loop is CASSLGGHHTGELFF. CDR3 nucleotides: TGTGCCAGCAGTTTAGGGGGCCACCACACCGGGGAGCTGTTTTTT.

This clonotype was observed a few times. The chain carries TRBV28 and TRBJ2-3; 10 bases agree with TRBD2. With V trimmed by 3 bases and J by 2 bases, 11 bases remained unmatched. CDR3 length equals 18 residues. Germline CDR1 reads MDHEN; CDR2 reads SYDVKM. Here the CDR3 reads CASSFPLGSGRITDTQYF. For the CDR3, the DNA is TGTGCCAGCAGTTTTCCCCTTGGTAGCGGGAGGATCACAGATACGCAGTATTTT. Full variable domain (outside the CDR3, taken from reference TRBV28 and TRBJ2-3): DVKVTQSSRYLVKRTGEKVFLECVQDMDHENMFWYRQDPGLGLRLIYFSYDVKMKEKGDIPEGYSVSREKKERFSLILESASTNQTSMYLCASSFPLGSGRITDTQYFGPGTRLTVL.

Written as DNA, the CDR3 is TGCAGTGCTCACGTAGAAGAGACCCAGTACTTC. Translated, it gives CSAHVEETQYF. The chain employs TRBV20-1 and TRBJ2-5; D not resolved. V was trimmed by 5 bases and J by 3 bases, leaving 7 bases between them. The germline V gene encodes CDR1 DFQATT and CDR2 SNEGSKA (reference sequence). The CDR3 totals 11 residues.

In its sample, this clonotype was seen many times. The J gene is TRBJ2-3, the V gene TRBV11-2, with a possible D match to TRBD2 (6 bases). V was clipped by 5 bases and J by 8 bases, with 20 bases between them. Germline values: CDR1 SGHAT, CDR2 FQNNGV. The CDR3 is 15 residues long. CDR3 protein: CASSKWGDRLSTQYF. The CDR3 nucleotides are TGTGCCAGCAGCAAATGGGGGGACCGTTTATCTACGCAGTATTTT.

The gene calls are TRBV4-1 and TRBJ2-7; D is unclear. The V end lost 6 bases, the J end lost 7 bases, and 25 bases lay between the germline ends. The germline V gene encodes CDR1 MGHRA and CDR2 YSYEKL. This CDR3 has 16 residues. In DNA form, the CDR3 reads TGCGCCAGCAGTAAAACGAAGAGGCAGGATATCTCGGAGCAGTACGTC. Translation gives CASSKTKRQDISEQYV.

This clonotype was counted only a few times. It is unclear where the CDR3 begins or ends on the DNA, so no DNA is shown, and the CDR3 is as TCRdb lists it. V gene TRBV9 combines with J gene TRBJ1-4; the listed D gene, TRBD1, was not tested against the DNA. The germline CDR1 and CDR2 sequences are SGDLS and YYNGEE. Termini included, the CDR3 measures 13 amino acids. CDR3: CASSVQGVKNCFF.

This clonotype was counted ten times or more. The chain carries TRBV5-1 and TRBJ1-6, with a possible D match to TRBD1 (6 bases). Germline lookup yields CDR1 SGHRS and CDR2 YFSETQ. Trimming pared 2 bases from V and 8 bases from J, leaving 11 bases between. The CDR3 covers 14 residues. The CDR3 DNA reads as TGCGCCAGCAGCTTTGGGGGCGGAGATTCACCCCTCCACTTT. Amino acid sequence: CASSFGGGDSPLHF.

This clonotype came up a few times. The V call is TRBV7-9, the J call TRBJ2-5; 8 nucleotides agree with TRBD1. The CDR3 consists of 14 residues. V shed 7 bases, J shed 3 bases, and the junction held 7 bases outside the gene matches. Germline lookup yields CDR1 SEHNR and CDR2 FQNEAQ (reference sequence). CDR3: CASMGRGREETQYF. As DNA, the CDR3 is TGTGCCAGCATGGGCAGGGGGCGCGAAGAGACCCAGTACTTC.

This clonotype occurred a few times. The CDR3 protein is CASSLWTGLMNTEAFF. The CDR3 region has the DNA TGTGCCAGCAGCCTATGGACAGGGCTGATGAACACTGAAGCTTTCTTT. The chain combines TRBV14 with TRBJ1-1; 8 bases align to TRBD1. Germline CDR1 SGHDN, CDR2 FVKESK. The V segment lost 4 bases and the J segment 0 bases; nucleotides outside the gene matches: 7. The CDR3 covers 16 residues.

This clonotype was counted a few times. The chain carries TRBV11-3 and TRBJ2-1; D remains ambiguous. The V end was cut by 5 bases, the J end by 10 bases, with 18 bases between. The length of the CDR3 is 14 residues. CDR1 and CDR2 from the germline V gene are SGHNT and YENEEA. The CDR3 reads CASSPSGPLSEQFF. The CDR3 region has the DNA TGTGCCAGCAGCCCCTCGGGCCCGCTTTCCGAGCAGTTCTTC.

Only a few counts were recorded for this clonotype. This sequence joins TRBV6-5 and TRBJ2-4, with unresolved D. Trimming shortened V by 7 bases and J by 5 bases, and 6 bases separated the two germline ends. Germline CDR1 reads MNHEY; CDR2 reads SVGAGI. CDR3 length equals 11 residues. CDR3 region: CASKFQNIQYF. Written as DNA, the CDR3 is TGTGCCAGCAAGTTCCAAAACATTCAGTACTTC.

J is TRBJ2-1 and V is TRBV7-9; 9 bases fit TRBD2. The CDR3 runs to 14 residues. V was clipped by 6 bases and J by 7 bases; unmatched bases: 7. The germline V gene has CDR1 SEHNR and CDR2 FQNEAQ (reference sequence). CDR3 in DNA: TGTGCCAGCAGACCGGGACTAGCTGGGAATGAGCAGTTCTTC. This codes for CASRPGLAGNEQFF.

The gene calls are TRBV27 and TRBJ1-6; possibly TRBD1 for D (6 bases). The CDR3 is 16 amino acids. Germline V CDR1 and CDR2: MNHEY, SMNVEV (reference sequence). V dropped 6 bases and J dropped 8 bases, with 20 bases sitting between them. The chain's CDR3 is CASSPFEGGRDSPLHF. The DNA of the CDR3 is TGTGCCAGCAGCCCATTTGAGGGGGGACGGGATTCACCCCTCCACTTT.

There are many counts of this clonotype. The V call is TRBV3-1, the J call TRBJ2-7; TRBD2 matches 8 bases. The CDR3 has 15 residues. The germline V gene has CDR1 LGHDT and CDR2 YNNKEL (reference sequence). The V and J ends lost 1 base and 7 bases, in that order; junction bases with no gene match: 9. The CDR3 region is CASSQVTSGSTEQYF. DNA of the CDR3: TGTGCCAGCAGCCAAGTAACTAGCGGCAGTACGGAGCAGTACTTC.

This clonotype was seen at least ten times. The rearrangement uses TRBV3-1 and TRBJ2-5; tentatively, D is TRBD2 (6 bases). In germline, CDR1 is LGHDT, CDR2 YNNKEL (reference sequence). Trimming shortened V by 0 bases and J by 5 bases, and 10 bases separated the two germline ends. The CDR3 spans 14 residues. The CDR3 DNA follows: TGTGCCAGCAGCCAAGATCTCGGAGGGGAGACCCAGTACTTC. Protein product: CASSQDLGGETQYF.

This clonotype was seen only a few times. The chain is built from TRBV12-3 or TRBV12-4 and TRBJ2-2; 14 nucleotides match TRBD2. CDR3 length: 17 amino acids. The junction had 5 bases not matched to a gene; V was cut back by 6 bases and J by 2 bases. CDR3 sequence reads: CASRETSGRANTGELFF. For the CDR3, the DNA is TGTGCCAGCAGAGAGACTAGCGGGAGGGCCAACACCGGGGAGCTGTTTTTT.

This clonotype has more than one count but fewer than ten. V usage is TRBV12-3 or TRBV12-4 and J usage is TRBJ2-1, with 11 bases that match TRBD1. The CDR3 is 14 amino acids. With V trimmed by 5 bases and J by 8 bases, 5 bases remained unmatched. The CDR3 loop reads CASSPRDRGDEQFF. DNA for the CDR3: TGTGCCAGCAGTCCCCGGGACAGGGGGGATGAGCAGTTCTTC.

The rearrangement links TRBV20-1 to TRBJ2-2; 7 bases map to TRBD1. Germline CDR1 is DFQATT and CDR2 is SNEGSKA (reference sequence). This CDR3 has 14 amino acids. V lost 6 bases to trimming and J lost 2 bases; unmatched junction nucleotides: 6. CDR3 loop: CSALGQTNTGELFF. CDR3 nucleotide sequence: TGCAGTGCCTTGGGACAGACAAACACCGGGGAGCTGTTTTTT.

This clonotype was counted a few times. The chain employs TRBV5-1 and TRBJ2-3; TRBD1 might be the D (6 bases). Trimming cost V 4 bases and J 0 bases, with 18 bases left between them. This CDR3 has 17 residues. Germline assignment: CDR1 SGHRS and CDR2 YFSETQ. In DNA form, the CDR3 reads TGCGCCAGCAGCCGACGGTCCGGACAGATTAGCACAGATACGCAGTATTTT. Translation: CASSRRSGQISTDTQYF.

The genes are TRBV2 and TRBJ2-7; the match to TRBD2 covers 9 bases. This CDR3 region has 16 residues. From germline, CDR1 is SNHLY and CDR2 FYNNEI. Trimming cost V 4 bases and J 0 bases; bases outside gene matches: 7. This CDR3 is CASSGDQREVSYEQYF. The CDR3 region has the DNA TGTGCCAGCAGTGGAGACCAGCGGGAGGTCTCCTACGAGCAGTACTTC.

This clonotype was picked up a small number of times. CDR3 amino acids: CASSQETGPGELFF. Written as DNA, the CDR3 is TGCGCCAGCAGCCAAGAGACCGGACCCGGGGAGCTGTTTTTT. The genes are TRBV4-1 and TRBJ2-2; D gene uncertain. This CDR3 has 14 residues. V lost 0 bases to trimming and J lost 6 bases, with 8 bases between them. CDR1 is MGHRA, CDR2 YSYEKL, per germline.

The chain combines TRBV12-3 or TRBV12-4 with TRBJ2-3; TRBD2 might be the D (5 bases). The CDR3 length is 14 residues. Trimming pared 5 bases from V and 2 bases from J, leaving 11 bases between. CDR3 sequence (DNA): TGTGCCAGCAGTAGGACTGGGAACACAGATACGCAGTATTTT. It encodes CASSRTGNTDTQYF.

The chain carries TRBV14 and TRBJ2-1; no reliable D call. V gave up 0 bases and J gave up 3 bases, with 9 bases separating them. The CDR3 length is 15 residues. In germline, CDR1 is SGHDN, CDR2 FVKESK. The CDR3 region has the DNA TGTGCCAGCAGCCAAGATCCAGTCAGCTACAATGAGCAGTTCTTC. Its protein product is CASSQDPVSYNEQFF.

CDR3 nucleotide sequence: TGTGCTAGTGGTTACCCCACAGGGAGGGGAAACACCGGGGAGCTGTTTTTT. Its protein is CASGYPTGRGNTGELFF. The V and J genes are TRBV12-5 and TRBJ2-2, with D possibly being TRBD2 (7 bases). Germline assignment: CDR1 LGHNT and CDR2 FRNRAP. CDR3 size: 17 residues. V was pared by 4 bases and J by 2 bases, with 17 bases between.

This sequence joins TRBV7-2 and TRBJ2-2, with TRBD2 identical over 12 bases. This CDR3 comprises 16 residues. Germline V gives CDR1 SGHTA, CDR2 FQGNSA. Trimming at V came to 7 bases and at J to 4 bases, leaving 7 bases not matched to a gene. CDR3 region: CASTSGGALLTGELFF. The CDR3 DNA reads TGTGCCAGCACTAGCGGGGGGGCGCTTCTCACCGGGGAGCTGTTTTTT.

Many counts were recorded for this clonotype. The chain has TRBV5-1 and TRBJ1-5; D is undetermined. V was cut by 4 bases and J by 4 bases, with 15 bases left in between. Germline V CDR1 and CDR2: SGHRS, YFSETQ. CDR3 length equals 15 residues. This CDR3 is CASSLGTGTNQPQHF. The CDR3 DNA is TGCGCCAGCAGCCTGGGTACGGGAACAAATCAGCCCCAGCATTTT. The variable domain in full, completed from reference TRBV5-1 and TRBJ1-5, reads KAGVTQTPRYLIKTRGQQVTLSCSPISGHRSVSWYQQTPGQGLQFLFEYFSETQRNKGNFPGRFSGRQFSNSRSEMNVSTLELGDSALYLCASSLGTGTNQPQHFGDGTRLSIL.

The chain couples TRBV7-9 to TRBJ1-5, with D tentatively TRBD1 (5 bases). The CDR3 loop spans 14 amino acids. Germline assignment: CDR1 SEHNR and CDR2 FQNEAQ (reference sequence). Trimming shortened V by 3 bases and J by 6 bases, and 12 bases separated the two germline ends. The DNA of the CDR3 is TGTGCCAGCAGCTTTGAGGGGCTCAGTCAGCCCCAGCATTTT. Amino acids: CASSFEGLSQPQHF.

A few counts support this clonotype. The chain is built from TRBV11-2 and TRBJ1-2; D ambiguous. V was cut by 0 bases and J by 8 bases, with 13 bases left in between. The CDR3 loop spans 14 amino acids. Germline lookup yields CDR1 SGHAT and CDR2 FQNNGV. The CDR3 is CASSLDLAVPGYTF. For the CDR3, the DNA is TGTGCCAGCAGCTTAGATTTGGCAGTACCCGGCTACACCTTC.

This clonotype showed up many times. V is TRBV20-1 and J is TRBJ2-1; 10 nucleotides line up with TRBD1. The germline V gene has CDR1 DFQATT and CDR2 SNEGSKA (reference sequence). This CDR3 is built from 13 residues. The V and J ends lost 4 bases and 7 bases, in that order; junction bases with no gene match: 4. The CDR3: CSANRDRGNEQFF. The CDR3 region has the DNA TGCAGTGCTAACCGGGACAGGGGAAATGAGCAGTTCTTC.

The chain recombines TRBV25-1 with TRBJ2-1, with a possible D match to TRBD2 (6 bases). CDR1 and CDR2 from the germline V gene are MGHDK and SYGVNS. Trimming took 2 bases from V and 0 from J, leaving 8 bases between them. This CDR3 has 15 residues. The CDR3 spells CASSEQGLSYNEQFF. In DNA form, the CDR3 reads TGTGCCAGCAGTGAACAGGGACTCTCCTACAATGAGCAGTTCTTC.

The rearrangement uses TRBV12-3 or TRBV12-4 and TRBJ2-3, with a tentative D call TRBD2 (6 bases). The germline V and J ends were trimmed by 1 base and 2 bases, with 7 bases remaining between them. The CDR3 contains 14 residues. CDR3 region: CASSLGTITDTQYF. The DNA of the CDR3 is TGTGCCAGCAGTTTAGGGACTATCACAGATACGCAGTATTTT.

The rearrangement uses TRBV18 and TRBJ2-1; TRBD1 matches at 8 bases. Germline V lookup: CDR1 KGHSH, CDR2 LQKENI. After removal of 1 base from V and 5 bases from J, the junction contained 10 bases not matched to a gene. The CDR3 spans 17 residues. The CDR3 protein is CASSPQVQGANNNEQFF. The CDR3 coding sequence is TGTGCCAGCTCACCACAAGTCCAGGGGGCCAACAACAATGAGCAGTTCTTC.